The 12 T cell receptor beta chains given below trace back to one sample, sequenced in a study of human thymus T cells. The table came from immunoSEQ multiplex PCR; TCRdb's copy has only in-frame clones and leaves some out. The sample includes approximately 46,000 clones, roughly 94% of them seen just once. Sequences were obtained from blood. These receptors were taken from a girl under three years old with a congenital heart defect but otherwise immunologically healthy.

This clone is a singleton in its sample. The V and J genes are TRBV18 and TRBJ2-6, with 7 bases fitting TRBD1. The CDR3 is 18 amino acids. Germline V gives CDR1 KGHSH, CDR2 LQKENI. With 3 bases clipped from V and 4 bases from J, the junction kept 12 bases outside the gene matches. CDR3 coding DNA: TGTGCCAGCTCACCGATTCAGGGGGTCCCTCCGGGGGCCAACGTCCTGACTTTC. It yields the protein CASSPIQGVPPGANVLTF.

The chain employs TRBV28 and TRBJ2-7; D might be TRBD1 (6 bases). Germline V CDR1 and CDR2: MDHEN, SYDVKM. The V and J ends lost 0 bases and 2 bases respectively, with 11 bases between them. The CDR3 consists of 15 residues. The CDR3 sequence: CASSLWGRGTYEQYF. The DNA of the CDR3 is TGTGCCAGCAGTTTATGGGGCAGGGGAACCTACGAGCAGTACTTC.

This chain's CDR3 is CASSQIEAGDNEQFF. The CDR3 region has the DNA TGTGCCAGCAGTCAGATAGAGGCGGGAGACAATGAGCAGTTCTTC. The chain couples TRBV6-6 to TRBJ2-1; 7 bases fit TRBD2. With 5 bases clipped from V and 5 bases from J, the junction kept 9 bases outside the gene matches. The CDR3 spans 15 residues. From germline, CDR1 is MNHNY and CDR2 SVGAGI (reference sequence).

This chain uses TRBV6-1 with TRBJ1-2; 8 bases agree with TRBD1. Germline CDR1 reads MNHNS; CDR2 reads SASEGT. The length of the CDR3 is 15 residues. J was trimmed by 4 bases and V by 2 bases; bases with no gene match: 6. The CDR3 sequence: CASSETRTGPYGYTF. CDR3 coding DNA: TGTGCCAGCAGTGAAACCCGGACAGGGCCCTATGGCTACACCTTC.

The gene calls are TRBV7-9 and TRBJ2-3; D may be TRBD2 (6 bases). The CDR3 loop spans 16 amino acids. Germline V gives CDR1 SEHNR, CDR2 FQNEAQ (reference sequence). V shed 3 bases and J shed 0 bases, with 13 bases lying between them. CDR3 coding DNA: TGTGCCAGCAGCTTTCTGTTAGCGGCTAGCACAGATACGCAGTATTTT. It codes for CASSFLLAASTDTQYF.

The chain is built from TRBV12-5 and TRBJ2-5; 8 bases are a match to TRBD1. Trimming cost V 3 bases and J 5 bases; bases outside gene matches: 2. The germline gives CDR1 LGHNT, CDR2 FRNRAP. This CDR3 contains 13 residues. The CDR3 nucleotides read TGTGCTAGTGGTTTCAGGGGGCAGGAGACCCAGTACTTC. Amino acid sequence: CASGFRGQETQYF.

This chain links TRBV21-1 with TRBJ2-7. TRBV21-1 represents a pseudogene. The CDR3 loop spans 15 amino acids. The CDR3 protein is CASSQRGVGACEQYF. As DNA, the CDR3 is TGTGCCAGCAGCCAAAGGGGGGTAGGAGCCTGCGAGCAGTACTTC.

The chain uses TRBV7-3 and TRBJ2-1; D may be TRBD1 or TRBD2 (5 bases each). Germline V lookup: CDR1 SGHTA, CDR2 FQGTGA. The CDR3 extends over 14 amino acids. V was trimmed by 5 bases and J by 8 bases, leaving 16 bases between them. The CDR3 sequence is CASSRGASRDEQFF. CDR3 coding DNA: TGTGCCAGCAGCCGAGGGGCGTCAAGGGATGAGCAGTTCTTC.

The V and J genes are TRBV6-5 and TRBJ1-5; 8 bases map to TRBD1. J was trimmed by 7 bases and V by 5 bases; bases with no gene match: 4. CDR3 length equals 13 residues. Germline V lookup: CDR1 MNHEY, CDR2 SVGAGI. The CDR3 sequence is CASSQDREQPQHF. CDR3 in DNA: TGTGCCAGCAGTCAGGACAGGGAACAGCCCCAGCATTTT.

The chain uses TRBV2 and TRBJ1-2; 8 bases agree with TRBD1. Trimming at V came to 6 bases and at J to 3 bases, leaving 6 bases not matched to a gene. CDR1 and CDR2 (germline): SNHLY, FYNNEI. CDR3 length: 14 residues. The CDR3 DNA sequence: TGTGCCAGCAGGCCACCAGGGGGCGACTATGGCTACACCTTC. Its translation: CASRPPGGDYGYTF.

The rearrangement joins TRBV6-6 to TRBJ2-3, with TRBD1 matching 9 bases. Unmatched junction bases numbered 13, after V lost 8 bases and J lost 4 bases. Per germline, CDR1 MNHNY and CDR2 SVGAGI (reference sequence). The CDR3 is made up of 16 amino acids. The CDR3: CASPQLDRGSSDTQYF. CDR3 DNA sequence: TGTGCCAGCCCTCAACTGGACAGGGGTTCTTCAGATACGCAGTATTTT.

The rearrangement links TRBV10-3 to TRBJ2-7; D unresolved. The V end lost 6 bases, the J end lost 2 bases, and 17 bases lay between the germline ends. The CDR3 is 15 residues long. CDR1 and CDR2 (germline): ENHRY, SYGVKD. The CDR3 reads CAIRADTVSPYEQYF. In DNA form, the CDR3 reads TGTGCCATCAGAGCCGACACCGTTAGCCCCTACGAGCAGTACTTC.